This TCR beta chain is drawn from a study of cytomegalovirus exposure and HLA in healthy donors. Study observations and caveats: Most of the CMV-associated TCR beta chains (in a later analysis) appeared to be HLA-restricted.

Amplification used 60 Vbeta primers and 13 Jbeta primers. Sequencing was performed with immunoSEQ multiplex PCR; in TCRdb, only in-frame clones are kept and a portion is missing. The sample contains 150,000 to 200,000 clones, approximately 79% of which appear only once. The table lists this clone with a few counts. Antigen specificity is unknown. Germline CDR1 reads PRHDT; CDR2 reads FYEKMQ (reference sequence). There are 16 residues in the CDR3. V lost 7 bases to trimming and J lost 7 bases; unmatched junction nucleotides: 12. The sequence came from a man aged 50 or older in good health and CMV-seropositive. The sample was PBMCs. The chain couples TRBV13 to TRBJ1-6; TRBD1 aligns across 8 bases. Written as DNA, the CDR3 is TGTGCCAGCATCCCAGCCATCGGACAGGGCAATTCACCCCTCCACTTT. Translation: CASIPAIGQGNSPLHF.